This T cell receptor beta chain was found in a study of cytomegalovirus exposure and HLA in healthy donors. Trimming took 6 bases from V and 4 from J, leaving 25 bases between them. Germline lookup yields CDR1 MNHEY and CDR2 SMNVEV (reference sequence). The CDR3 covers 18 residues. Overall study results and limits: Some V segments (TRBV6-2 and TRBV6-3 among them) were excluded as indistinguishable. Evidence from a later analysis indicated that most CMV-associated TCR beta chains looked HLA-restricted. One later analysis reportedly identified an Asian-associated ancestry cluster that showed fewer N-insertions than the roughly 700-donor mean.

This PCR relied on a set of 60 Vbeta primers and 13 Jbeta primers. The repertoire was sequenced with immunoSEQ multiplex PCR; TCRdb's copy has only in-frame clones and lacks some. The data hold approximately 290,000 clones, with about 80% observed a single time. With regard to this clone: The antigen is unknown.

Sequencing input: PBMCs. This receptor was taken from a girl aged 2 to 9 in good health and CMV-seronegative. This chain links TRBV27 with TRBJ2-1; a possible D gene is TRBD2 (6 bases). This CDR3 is CASSPGTGIKSNYNEQFF. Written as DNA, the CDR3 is TGTGCCAGCAGCCCCGGGACTGGGATCAAAAGCAATTACAATGAGCAGTTCTTC.